Listed below are T cell receptor beta chains from one sample, sequenced in a study of blood T cell repertoires in COVID-19. This table comes from immunoSEQ multiplex PCR, and its TCRdb copy is limited to in-frame clones, with some not included. The sample consists of 250,000 to 350,000 clones, roughly 90% of them appearing once. Sample: PBMCs or T cells enriched from blood (not recorded which). Source of these receptors: a man aged 55 to 70 who had recovered from COVID-19. The CDR3 runs from the conserved cysteine through the conserved F or W. The order of the fields is J gene, V gene, clone size, D gene, CDR3 DNA, CDR3 protein. A D gene is named only where the DNA matches it firmly. For some rows the clone size is stated as once, few or many, or as a class when expanded; others skip it.

J gene: TRBJ2-1; V gene: TRBV3-1/TRBV3-2; clone size: -; D gene: TRBD2; CDR3 DNA: TGTGCCAGCAGCCAAGGTGCGGGAGGGTACAATGAGCAGTTCTTC; CDR3 protein: CASSQGAGGYNEQFF
J gene: TRBJ2-5; V gene: TRBV27; clone size: -; D gene: -; CDR3 DNA: TGTGCCAGCTGGACCCGGGACATCCAAGAGACCCAGTACTTC; CDR3 protein: CASWTRDIQETQYF
J gene: TRBJ2-3; V gene: TRBV7-3; clone size: -; D gene: TRBD2; CDR3 DNA: TGTGCCAGCAGCCCGCAGCTAGCGGGGACTGCAGATACGCAGTATTTT; CDR3 protein: CASSPQLAGTADTQYF
J gene: TRBJ2-2; V gene: TRBV5-6; clone size: -; D gene: -; CDR3 DNA: TGTGCCAGCAGCTTGGTCCGGGCGAACACCGGGGAGCTGTTTTTT; CDR3 protein: CASSLVRANTGELFF
J gene: TRBJ2-5; V gene: TRBV4-1; clone size: -; D gene: -; CDR3 DNA: TGCGCCAGCAGCCAAGTATATAGCGGTGGAGAGACCCAGTACTTC; CDR3 protein: CASSQVYSGGETQYF
J gene: TRBJ2-5; V gene: TRBV16; clone size: -; D gene: TRBD1; CDR3 DNA: TGTGCCAGCAGCCAAACCGGACAGGGTGAGACCCAGTACTTC; CDR3 protein: CASSQTGQGETQYF
J gene: TRBJ2-1; V gene: TRBV7-6; clone size: -; D gene: TRBD2; CDR3 DNA: TGTGCCAGCAGCTATAGCGGGGGAGCTTACAATGAGCAGTTCTTC; CDR3 protein: CASSYSGGAYNEQFF
J gene: TRBJ2-1; V gene: TRBV6-5; clone size: -; D gene: -; CDR3 DNA: TGTGCCAGCAGCCCCGACGGGAGTTCGGGAAATGAGCAGTTCTTC; CDR3 protein: CASSPDGSSGNEQFF
J gene: TRBJ2-5; V gene: TRBV5-1; clone size: -; D gene: TRBD2; CDR3 DNA: TGCGCCAGCAGCTTAGGGGCGCTGGTTGCTAGCGGGAGGGAGACCCAGTACTTC; CDR3 protein: CASSLGALVASGRETQYF
J gene: TRBJ2-3; V gene: TRBV2; clone size: -; D gene: TRBD1; CDR3 DNA: TGTGCCAGCCGAATCGGACAGGGAGACCTCGGGGATACGCAGTATTTT; CDR3 protein: CASRIGQGDLGDTQYF
J gene: TRBJ1-1; V gene: TRBV19; clone size: -; D gene: TRBD1; CDR3 DNA: TGTGCCAGTATCACAACAGGGGGCACTGAAGCTTTCTTT; CDR3 protein: CASITTGGTEAFF
J gene: TRBJ2-3; V gene: TRBV11-1; clone size: -; D gene: TRBD2; CDR3 DNA: TGTGCCAGCAGCTTAGCGCTAGGGACTAGCGGGAGCACAGATACGCAGTATTTT; CDR3 protein: CASSLALGTSGSTDTQYF
J gene: TRBJ2-5; V gene: TRBV15; clone size: -; D gene: -; CDR3 DNA: TGTGCCACCAGGAGGGTGGATACCCAGTACTTC; CDR3 protein: CATRRVDTQYF
J gene: TRBJ1-1; V gene: TRBV5-1; clone size: -; D gene: -; CDR3 DNA: TGCGCCAGCAGCAGTATTAGTGGAGGCACTGAAGCTTTCTTT; CDR3 protein: CASSSISGGTEAFF
J gene: TRBJ1-5; V gene: TRBV6-2/TRBV6-3; clone size: -; D gene: -; CDR3 DNA: TGTGCCAGCAGCCCAGACAGAAACTATCAGCCCCAGCATTTT; CDR3 protein: CASSPDRNYQPQHF
J gene: TRBJ2-1; V gene: TRBV6-4; clone size: -; D gene: TRBD1; CDR3 DNA: TGTGCCAGCAGTGACTCGGGGACAGGGGGCTACAATGAGCAGTTCTTC; CDR3 protein: CASSDSGTGGYNEQFF
J gene: TRBJ2-1; V gene: TRBV11-1; clone size: -; D gene: TRBD2; CDR3 DNA: TGTGCCATAGCGGGAGAATTGGCCAATGAGCAGTTCTTC; CDR3 protein: CAIAGELANEQFF
J gene: TRBJ1-2; V gene: TRBV27; clone size: once; D gene: TRBD1; CDR3 DNA: TGTGCCAGCAGTTCCTTCTCAAACAGGGGACCCAACTATGGCTACACCTTC; CDR3 protein: CASSSFSNRGPNYGYTF
J gene: TRBJ1-4; V gene: TRBV25-1; clone size: -; D gene: TRBD1; CDR3 DNA: TGTGCCAGCATGGACAGGAATAATGAAAAACTGTTTTTT; CDR3 protein: CASMDRNNEKLFF
J gene: TRBJ2-7; V gene: TRBV11-1; clone size: -; D gene: -; CDR3 DNA: TGTGCCAGCACCATGACTGGTAACTCCTACGAGCAGTACTTC; CDR3 protein: CASTMTGNSYEQYF
J gene: TRBJ2-1; V gene: TRBV9; clone size: -; D gene: TRBD1; CDR3 DNA: TGTGCCAGCAGCGTCTCCGGGACAGTTATTCACAATGAGCAGTTCTTC; CDR3 protein: CASSVSGTVIHNEQFF
J gene: TRBJ1-4; V gene: TRBV30; clone size: -; D gene: -; CDR3 DNA: TGTGCCTGGAGTGTTCCCACTAATTTGAATGAAAAACTGTTTTTT; CDR3 protein: CAWSVPTNLNEKLFF
J gene: TRBJ2-7; V gene: TRBV7-8; clone size: -; D gene: -; CDR3 DNA: TGTGCCAGCAGCACAGGGACCTACGAGCAGTACTTC; CDR3 protein: CASSTGTYEQYF
J gene: TRBJ1-5; V gene: TRBV30; clone size: -; D gene: TRBD1; CDR3 DNA: TGTGCCTGGGGGACAGGGGCCCCACGTCAGCCCCAGCATTTT; CDR3 protein: CAWGTGAPRQPQHF
J gene: TRBJ2-3; V gene: TRBV4-1; clone size: once; D gene: -; CDR3 DNA: TGCGCCAGCAGCCAAGAAGGGCAGCCTCGGGGAGATACGCAGTATTTT; CDR3 protein: CASSQEGQPRGDTQYF
J gene: TRBJ1-2; V gene: TRBV5-5; clone size: -; D gene: -; CDR3 DNA: TGTGCCAGCAGCTTGGACAGGGCTGATACCCAAAGATATGGATACACCTTC; CDR3 protein: CASSLDRADTQRYGYTF
J gene: TRBJ1-5; V gene: TRBV10-3; clone size: -; D gene: -; CDR3 DNA: TGTGCCATCAGATACAGTAGCAATCAGCCCCAGCATTTT; CDR3 protein: CAIRYSSNQPQHF
J gene: TRBJ1-1; V gene: TRBV7-9; clone size: -; D gene: -; CDR3 DNA: TGTGCCAGCAGCTTAGCGGGCGCCTGGAACACTGAAGCTTTCTTT; CDR3 protein: CASSLAGAWNTEAFF
J gene: TRBJ2-3; V gene: TRBV5-4; clone size: -; D gene: -; CDR3 DNA: TGTGCCAGCCACTCGGAGCACACGCAGTATTTT; CDR3 protein: CASHSEHTQYF
J gene: TRBJ1-6; V gene: TRBV9; clone size: few; D gene: TRBD1; CDR3 DNA: TGTGCCAGCAGCGTAGGGGGACAGGGTAGTTCACCCCTCCACTTT; CDR3 protein: CASSVGGQGSSPLHF
J gene: TRBJ2-1; V gene: TRBV5-1; clone size: -; D gene: TRBD1; CDR3 DNA: TGCGCCAGCAGCAGACAGGGGGGTAATGAGCAGTTCTTC; CDR3 protein: CASSRQGGNEQFF
J gene: TRBJ2-2; V gene: TRBV30; clone size: -; D gene: TRBD1; CDR3 DNA: TGTGCCTGGAGTCCCCGCCCGAACAGGGGGAGTTTTCGTACCGGGGAGCTGTTTTTT; CDR3 protein: CAWSPRPNRGSFRTGELFF
J gene: TRBJ2-5; V gene: TRBV2; clone size: -; D gene: TRBD2; CDR3 DNA: TGTGCCAGGACGACCCCGGGAGGGGAGACCCAGTACTTC; CDR3 protein: CARTTPGGETQYF
J gene: TRBJ1-5; V gene: TRBV19; clone size: once; D gene: TRBD1; CDR3 DNA: TGTGCCACTAAGCCGACGACAGGGAGTTTGCAGCCCCAGCATTTT; CDR3 protein: CATKPTTGSLQPQHF
J gene: TRBJ1-4; V gene: TRBV12-3/TRBV12-4; clone size: -; D gene: -; CDR3 DNA: TGTGCCAGCAGTTTCGACACCGGGGGTAAACTGTTTTTT; CDR3 protein: CASSFDTGGKLFF
J gene: TRBJ1-6; V gene: TRBV6-5; clone size: -; D gene: -; CDR3 DNA: TGTGCCAGCAGTTACAAACAGGGTAGGAATTCACCCCTCCACTTT; CDR3 protein: CASSYKQGRNSPLHF
J gene: TRBJ2-1; V gene: TRBV3-1/TRBV3-2; clone size: once; D gene: TRBD2; CDR3 DNA: TGTGCCAGCAGCCCCCTTCGACTAGCGGGAATCGATGAGCAGTTCTTC; CDR3 protein: CASSPLRLAGIDEQFF